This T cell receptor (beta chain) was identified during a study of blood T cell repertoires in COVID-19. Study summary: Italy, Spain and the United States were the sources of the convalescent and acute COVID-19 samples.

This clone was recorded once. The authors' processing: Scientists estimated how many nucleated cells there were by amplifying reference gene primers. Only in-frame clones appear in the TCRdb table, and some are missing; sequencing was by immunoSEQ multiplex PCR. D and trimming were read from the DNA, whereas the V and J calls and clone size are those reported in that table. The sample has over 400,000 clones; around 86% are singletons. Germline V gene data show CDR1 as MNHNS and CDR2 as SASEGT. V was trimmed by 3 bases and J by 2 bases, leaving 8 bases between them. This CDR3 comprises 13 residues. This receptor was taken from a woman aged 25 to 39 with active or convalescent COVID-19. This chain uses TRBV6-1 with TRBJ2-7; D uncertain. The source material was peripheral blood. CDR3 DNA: TGTGCCAGCAGTGAGCAGGCTACCTACGAGCAGTACTTC. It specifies CASSEQATYEQYF.